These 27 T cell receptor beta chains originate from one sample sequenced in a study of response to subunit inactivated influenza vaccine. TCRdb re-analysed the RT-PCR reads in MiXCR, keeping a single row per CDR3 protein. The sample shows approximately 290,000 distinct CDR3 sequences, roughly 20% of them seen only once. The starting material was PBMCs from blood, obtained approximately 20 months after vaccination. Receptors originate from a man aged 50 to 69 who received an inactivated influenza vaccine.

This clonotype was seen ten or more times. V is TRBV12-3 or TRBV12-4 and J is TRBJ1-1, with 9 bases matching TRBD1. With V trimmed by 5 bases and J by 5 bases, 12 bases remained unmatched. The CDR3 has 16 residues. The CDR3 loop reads CASSKWDRVLGTEAFF. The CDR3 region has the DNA TGTGCCAGCAGTAAGTGGGACAGGGTGCTCGGGACTGAAGCTTTCTTT.

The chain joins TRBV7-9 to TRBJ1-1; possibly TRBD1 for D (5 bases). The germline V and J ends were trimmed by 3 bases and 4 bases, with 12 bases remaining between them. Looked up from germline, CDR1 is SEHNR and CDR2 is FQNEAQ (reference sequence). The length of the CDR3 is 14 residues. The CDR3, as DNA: TGTGCCAGCAGCTTTGGGGGGTCCCTCACTGAAGCTTTCTTT. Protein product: CASSFGGSLTEAFF.

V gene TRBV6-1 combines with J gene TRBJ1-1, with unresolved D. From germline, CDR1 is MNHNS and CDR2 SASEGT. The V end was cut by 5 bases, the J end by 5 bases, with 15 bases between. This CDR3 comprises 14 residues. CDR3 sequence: CASSRGFEGTEAFF. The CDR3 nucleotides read TGTGCCAGCAGTCGCGGTTTTGAAGGGACTGAAGCTTTCTTT.

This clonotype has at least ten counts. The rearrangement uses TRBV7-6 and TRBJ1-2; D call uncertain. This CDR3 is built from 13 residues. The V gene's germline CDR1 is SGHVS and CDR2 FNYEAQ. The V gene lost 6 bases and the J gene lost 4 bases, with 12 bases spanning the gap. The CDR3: CASSPRHIYGYTF. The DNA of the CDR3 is TGTGCCAGCAGTCCAAGACATATCTATGGCTACACCTTC.

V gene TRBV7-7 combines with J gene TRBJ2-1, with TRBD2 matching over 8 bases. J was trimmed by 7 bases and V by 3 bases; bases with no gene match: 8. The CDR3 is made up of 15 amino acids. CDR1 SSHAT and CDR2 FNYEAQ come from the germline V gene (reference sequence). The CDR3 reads CASSFGLAGKNEQFF. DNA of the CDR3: TGTGCCAGCAGCTTCGGATTAGCGGGAAAAAATGAGCAGTTCTTC.

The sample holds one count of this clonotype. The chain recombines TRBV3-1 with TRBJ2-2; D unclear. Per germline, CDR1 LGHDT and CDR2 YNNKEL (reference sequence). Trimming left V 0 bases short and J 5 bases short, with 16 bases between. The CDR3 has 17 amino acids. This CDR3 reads CASSQDRTVLRTGELFF. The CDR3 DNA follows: TGTGCCAGCAGCCAAGACAGGACGGTCTTAAGGACCGGGGAGCTGTTTTTT.

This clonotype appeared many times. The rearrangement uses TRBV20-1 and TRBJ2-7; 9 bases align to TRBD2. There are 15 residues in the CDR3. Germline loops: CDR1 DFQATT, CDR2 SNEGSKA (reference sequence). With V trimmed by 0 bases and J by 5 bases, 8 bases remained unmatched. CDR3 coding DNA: TGCAGTGCTAGAGATCCGCGGGAGGGCCTCAACGAGCAGTACTTC. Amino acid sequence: CSARDPREGLNEQYF.

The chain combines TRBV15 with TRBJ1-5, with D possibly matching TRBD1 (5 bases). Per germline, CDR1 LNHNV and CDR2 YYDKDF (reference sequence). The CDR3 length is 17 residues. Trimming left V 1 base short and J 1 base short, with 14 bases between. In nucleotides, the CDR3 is TGTGCCACCAGCAGAGCCCCCAGGGACCTAAGCAATCAGCCCCAGCATTTT. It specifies CATSRAPRDLSNQPQHF.

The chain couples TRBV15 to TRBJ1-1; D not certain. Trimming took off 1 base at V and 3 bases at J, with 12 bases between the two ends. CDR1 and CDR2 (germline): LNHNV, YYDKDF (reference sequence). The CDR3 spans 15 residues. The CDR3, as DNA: TGTGCCACCAGCAGAGGGGTGGTTGTGGACACTGAAGCTTTCTTT. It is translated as CATSRGVVVDTEAFF.

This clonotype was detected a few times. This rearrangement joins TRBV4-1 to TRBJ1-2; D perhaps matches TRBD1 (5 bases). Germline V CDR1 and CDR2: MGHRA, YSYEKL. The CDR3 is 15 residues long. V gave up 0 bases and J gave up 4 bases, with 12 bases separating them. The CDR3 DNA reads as TGCGCCAGCAGCCAAGATCTGACAGCAACCTATGGCTACACCTTC. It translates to CASSQDLTATYGYTF.

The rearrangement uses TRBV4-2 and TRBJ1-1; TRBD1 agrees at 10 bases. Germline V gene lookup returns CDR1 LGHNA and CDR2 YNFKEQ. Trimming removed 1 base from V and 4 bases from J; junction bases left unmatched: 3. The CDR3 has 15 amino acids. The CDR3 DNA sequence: TGTGCCAGCAGCCAAGGGACAGGGGGTGGCACTGAAGCTTTCTTT. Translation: CASSQGTGGGTEAFF.

CDR3 nucleotide sequence: TGCAGTGCTAGAGGGGTAGCGCTGGGGGGCTACGAGCAGTACTTC. Its protein product is CSARGVALGGYEQYF. V is TRBV20-1 and J is TRBJ2-7; a weak D match, TRBD2 (6 bases). V shed 1 base and J shed 3 bases, with 16 bases lying between them. CDR1 is DFQATT, CDR2 SNEGSKA, per germline (reference sequence). CDR3 length: 15 amino acids.

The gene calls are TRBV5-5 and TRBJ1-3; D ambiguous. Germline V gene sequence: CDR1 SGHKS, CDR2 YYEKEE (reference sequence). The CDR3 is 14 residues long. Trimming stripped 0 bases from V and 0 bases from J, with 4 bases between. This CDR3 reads CASSLEVSGNTIYF. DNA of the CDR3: TGTGCCAGCAGCTTGGAGGTCTCTGGAAACACCATATATTTT.

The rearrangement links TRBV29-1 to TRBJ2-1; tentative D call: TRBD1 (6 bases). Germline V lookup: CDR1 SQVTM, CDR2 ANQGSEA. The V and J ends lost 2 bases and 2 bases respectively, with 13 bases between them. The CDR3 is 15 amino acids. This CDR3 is CSVEKPGVAYNEQFF. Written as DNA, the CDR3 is TGCAGCGTTGAAAAACCAGGGGTCGCCTACAATGAGCAGTTCTTC.

CDR3 nucleotide sequence: TGTGCCAGCAGCTTAGCGAACATGGCAGGTGAGCAGTTCTTC. This gives the protein CASSLANMAGEQFF. The chain is built from TRBV7-6 and TRBJ2-1; D call uncertain. Germline CDR1 and CDR2: SGHVS and FNYEAQ. V lost 0 bases to trimming and J lost 9 bases, with 12 bases between them. CDR3 length: 14 residues.

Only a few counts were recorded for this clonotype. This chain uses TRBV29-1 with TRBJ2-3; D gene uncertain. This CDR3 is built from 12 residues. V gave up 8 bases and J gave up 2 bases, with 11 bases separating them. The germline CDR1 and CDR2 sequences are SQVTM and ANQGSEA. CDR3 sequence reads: CSSSDFTDTQYF. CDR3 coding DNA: TGCAGCTCCTCAGATTTCACAGATACGCAGTATTTT.

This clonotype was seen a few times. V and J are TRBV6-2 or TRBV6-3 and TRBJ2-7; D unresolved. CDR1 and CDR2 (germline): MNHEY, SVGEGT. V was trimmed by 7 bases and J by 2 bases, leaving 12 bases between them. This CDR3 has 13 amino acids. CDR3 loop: CASTPAVTYEQYF. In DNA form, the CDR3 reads TGTGCCAGCACCCCGGCGGTGACCTACGAGCAGTACTTC.

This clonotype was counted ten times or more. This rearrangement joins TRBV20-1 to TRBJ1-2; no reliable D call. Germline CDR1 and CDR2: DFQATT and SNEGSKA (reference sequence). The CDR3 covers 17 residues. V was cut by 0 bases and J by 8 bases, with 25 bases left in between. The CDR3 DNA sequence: TGCAGTGCTAGAGATTGGATAAACAGCTCCCCTGAGAGCGGCTACACCTTC. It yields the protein CSARDWINSSPESGYTF.

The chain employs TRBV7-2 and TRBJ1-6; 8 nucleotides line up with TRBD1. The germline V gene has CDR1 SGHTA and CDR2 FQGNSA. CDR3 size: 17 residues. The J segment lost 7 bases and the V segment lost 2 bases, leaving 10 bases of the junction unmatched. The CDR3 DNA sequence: TGTGCCAGCAGCTTACTCGGACAGGGTGGAAAGAATTCACCCCTCCACTTT. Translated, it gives CASSLLGQGGKNSPLHF.

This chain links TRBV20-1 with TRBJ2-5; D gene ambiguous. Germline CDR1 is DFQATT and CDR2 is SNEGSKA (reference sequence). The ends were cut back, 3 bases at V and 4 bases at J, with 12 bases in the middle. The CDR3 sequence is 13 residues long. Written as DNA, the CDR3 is TGCAGTGCTAGGGGCCAAGGGTTAGAGACCCAGTACTTC. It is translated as CSARGQGLETQYF.

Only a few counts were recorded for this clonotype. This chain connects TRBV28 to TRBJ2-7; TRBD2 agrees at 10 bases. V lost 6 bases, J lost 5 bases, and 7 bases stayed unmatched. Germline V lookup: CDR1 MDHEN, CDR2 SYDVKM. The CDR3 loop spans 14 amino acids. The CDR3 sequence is CASSPSGRGHEQYF. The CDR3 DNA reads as TGTGCCAGCAGCCCTAGCGGGAGAGGTCACGAGCAGTACTTC.

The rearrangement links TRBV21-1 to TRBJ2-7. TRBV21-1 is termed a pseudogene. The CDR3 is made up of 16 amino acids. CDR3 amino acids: CASSKALCCVPYEQYF. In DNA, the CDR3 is TGTGCCAGCAGCAAAGCCCTATGCTGCGTTCCCTACGAGCAGTACTTC.

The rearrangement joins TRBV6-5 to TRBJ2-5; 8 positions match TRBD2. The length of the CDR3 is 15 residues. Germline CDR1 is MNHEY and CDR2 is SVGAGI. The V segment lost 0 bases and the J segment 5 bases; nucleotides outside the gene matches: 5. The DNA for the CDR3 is TGTGCCAGCAGTTACTCTCCGGGAGGGTGGGAGACCCAGTACTTC. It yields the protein CASSYSPGGWETQYF.

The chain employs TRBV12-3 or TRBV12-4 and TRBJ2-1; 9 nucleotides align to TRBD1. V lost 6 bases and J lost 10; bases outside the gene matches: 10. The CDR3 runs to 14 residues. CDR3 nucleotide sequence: TGTGCCAGCAGGGGGACAGGGCGGGAGTGGGAGCAGTTCTTC. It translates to CASRGTGREWEQFF.

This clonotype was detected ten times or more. CDR3 sequence (DNA): TGCAGTGCTAGACAACAGGGATCCGGTAATTCACCCCTCCACTTT. Protein sequence: CSARQQGSGNSPLHF. The rearrangement joins TRBV20-1 to TRBJ1-6; possible D gene TRBD1, 6 bases. Germline-derived CDR1 and CDR2 are DFQATT and SNEGSKA (reference sequence). The CDR3 spans 15 residues. V was clipped by 2 bases and J by 6 bases, with 14 bases between them.

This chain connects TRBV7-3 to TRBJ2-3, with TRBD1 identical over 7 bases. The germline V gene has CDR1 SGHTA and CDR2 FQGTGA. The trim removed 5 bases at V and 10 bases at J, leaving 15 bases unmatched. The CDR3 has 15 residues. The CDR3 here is CASSQTGTVPAAQYF. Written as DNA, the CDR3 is TGTGCCAGCAGCCAAACCGGGACAGTTCCTGCGGCGCAGTATTTT.

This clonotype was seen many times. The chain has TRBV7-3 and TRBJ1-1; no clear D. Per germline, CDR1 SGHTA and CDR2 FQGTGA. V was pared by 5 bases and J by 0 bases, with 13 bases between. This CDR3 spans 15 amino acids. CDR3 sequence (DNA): TGTGCCAGCAGCACTCGGCCAGACATGAACACTGAAGCTTTCTTT. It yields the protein CASSTRPDMNTEAFF.